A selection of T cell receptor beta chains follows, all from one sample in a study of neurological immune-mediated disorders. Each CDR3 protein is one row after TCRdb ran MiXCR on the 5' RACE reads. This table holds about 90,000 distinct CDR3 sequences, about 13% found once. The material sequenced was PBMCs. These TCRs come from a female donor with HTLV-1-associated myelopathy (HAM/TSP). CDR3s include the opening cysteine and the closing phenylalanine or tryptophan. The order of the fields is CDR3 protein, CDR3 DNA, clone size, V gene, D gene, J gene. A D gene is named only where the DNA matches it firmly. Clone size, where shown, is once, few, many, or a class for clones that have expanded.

CDR3: CASLRGGALQETQYF
DNA: TGTGCCAGCCTCCGGGGGGGGGCACTACAAGAGACCCAGTACTTC
size: large
V: TRBV12-3/TRBV12-4
D: TRBD2
J: TRBJ2-5

CDR3: CASSSSPGELFF
DNA: TGTGCCAGCAGCTCCAGTCCCGGGGAGCTGTTTTTT
size: -
V: TRBV7-3
D: -
J: TRBJ2-2

CDR3: CASSLQSGSDTQYF
DNA: TGTGCCAGCAGCCTTCAGTCCGGTTCAGATACGCAGTATTTT
size: few
V: TRBV7-2
D: -
J: TRBJ2-3

CDR3: CASSLESPLAKNIQYF
DNA: TGTGCCAGCAGTTTAGAGTCTCCCTTAGCCAAAAACATTCAGTACTTC
size: few
V: TRBV12-3/TRBV12-4
D: -
J: TRBJ2-4

CDR3: CASSRGGNNEQFF
DNA: TGTGCCAGCTCCAGGGGGGGAAACAATGAGCAGTTCTTC
size: many
V: TRBV6-5
D: -
J: TRBJ2-1

CDR3: CATGRGLAGAYEQYF
DNA: TGTGCCACAGGGCGCGGGCTAGCGGGGGCCTACGAGCAGTACTTC
size: many
V: TRBV27
D: TRBD2
J: TRBJ2-7

CDR3: CASSLAPGAGNYGYTF
DNA: TGTGCCAGCAGCTTAGCCCCAGGGGCTGGGAACTATGGCTACACCTTC
size: many
V: TRBV11-2
D: -
J: TRBJ1-2

CDR3: CASSFRGGGSYEQYF
DNA: TGCGCCAGCAGCTTCCGTGGGGGCGGCTCCTACGAGCAGTACTTC
size: -
V: TRBV5-1
D: -
J: TRBJ2-7

CDR3: CASSVEGAPLDEQYF
DNA: TGTGCCAGCAGCGTTGAGGGTGCTCCCTTGGACGAGCAGTACTTC
size: few
V: TRBV9
D: -
J: TRBJ2-7

CDR3: CSARDWGYKGGNTIYF
DNA: TGCAGTGCTAGAGATTGGGGATATAAGGGTGGAAACACCATATATTTT
size: -
V: TRBV20-1
D: -
J: TRBJ1-3

CDR3: CASSLKITGAGSGANVLTF
DNA: TGCGCCAGCAGCTTGAAAATCACAGGGGCTGGCTCTGGGGCCAACGTCCTGACTTTC
size: -
V: TRBV5-1
D: TRBD1
J: TRBJ2-6

CDR3: CASSPIGSDTQYF
DNA: TGTGCCAGCTCACCAATAGGGTCAGATACGCAGTATTTT
size: -
V: TRBV18
D: -
J: TRBJ2-3